This TCR beta chain emerged from a study of CD4 and CD8 cells across lung adenocarcinoma regions. Localized lung adenocarcinoma, a non-small cell lung cancer, affected the donors. Germline V gene data show CDR1 as MNHNS and CDR2 as SASEGT. The CDR3 has 16 amino acids. A single record per CDR3 protein comes from TCRdb applying MiXCR to the PCR reads. The sample contains about 25,000 distinct CDR3 sequences, 53% of which appear only once. Sequenced sample: CD8+ T cells from the center of a lung tumor. The chain joins TRBV6-1 to TRBJ2-4; a possible D gene is TRBD2 (6 bases). The J call may be wrong; the DNA end is better matched by TRBJ2-3. The receptor was derived from a male donor with lung adenocarcinoma. The CD4 and CD8 labels of this study may be unreliable. Written as DNA, the CDR3 is TGTGCCAGCAGTGAAGCCGGGACGGGGGTCAGGGATATTCAGTATTTT. This codes for CASSEAGTGVRDIQYF.